One sample yielded the 30 T cell receptor beta chains listed below, sequenced in a study of CD8 T cells in Susac syndrome. The authors reverse transcribed about 0.5 to 1 ug RNA with random hexamers. Each CDR3 protein is one row after TCRdb ran MiXCR on the immunoSEQ multiplex PCR reads. Of tens of thousands of distinct CDR3 sequences in the sample, 85% to 95% were seen once. The sequencing sample was made of CD8+ T cells from PBMCs. The receptors derive from a human donor with multiple sclerosis.

The chain is built from TRBV18 and TRBJ2-7; weak D call: TRBD1 (5 bases). V lost 8 bases and J 5 bases, leaving 7 bases between the germline ends. The CDR3 covers 10 residues. CDR1 is KGHSH, CDR2 LQKENI, per germline. The CDR3 region is CASQGHEQYF. The DNA of the CDR3 is TGTGCCAGCCAGGGCCACGAGCAGTACTTC.

J is TRBJ2-1 and V is TRBV14, with 7 bases fitting TRBD2. The ends lost 0 bases at V and 3 bases at J; junction bases unmatched: 5. The CDR3 covers 16 residues. CDR1 and CDR2 (germline): SGHDN, FVKESK. The CDR3 DNA is TGTGCCAGCAGCCAAGATGCGGGAGCTAACTACAATGAGCAGTTCTTC. Amino acid sequence: CASSQDAGANYNEQFF.

The chain carries TRBV7-2 and TRBJ1-1, with D unclear. Looked up from germline, CDR1 is SGHTA and CDR2 is FQGNSA. This CDR3 has 11 residues. V dropped 4 bases and J dropped 7 bases, with 7 bases sitting between them. The CDR3 coding sequence is TGTGCCAGCAGCTCTTACGGTGAAGCTTTCTTT. Protein product: CASSSYGEAFF.

This clonotype was seen a single time. This chain joins TRBV6-6 and TRBJ2-1, with no clear D. This CDR3 spans 12 amino acids. The germline CDR1 and CDR2 sequences are MNHNY and SVGAGI (reference sequence). Trimming removed 2 bases from V and 9 bases from J, with 8 bases in between. The CDR3 is CASSYVGFEQFF. The CDR3, as DNA: TGTGCCAGCAGTTACGTTGGGTTTGAGCAGTTCTTC.

The chain uses TRBV6-5 and TRBJ2-1; D is possibly TRBD1 or TRBD2 (5 bases each). V lost 11 bases and J 1 base, leaving 9 bases between the germline ends. This CDR3 region has 12 residues. Per germline, CDR1 MNHEY and CDR2 SVGAGI. CDR3 amino acids: CAGGPSYNEQFF. CDR3 DNA sequence: TGTGCCGGGGGACCTTCCTACAATGAGCAGTTCTTC.

V usage is TRBV29-1 and J usage is TRBJ2-3; 12 bases are shared with TRBD1. V dropped 6 bases and J dropped 4; count of bases not matched to a gene: 5. CDR3 length: 14 residues. Germline lookup yields CDR1 SQVTM and CDR2 ANQGSEA. The CDR3 coding sequence is TGCAGCGTCGTTGGGACAGGGGGCGCAGATACGCAGTATTTT. As protein: CSVVGTGGADTQYF.

The V call is TRBV7-9, the J call TRBJ2-1, with D tentatively TRBD2 (5 bases). This CDR3 has 12 residues. V lost 0 bases and J 9 bases, leaving 6 bases between the germline ends. Germline V CDR1 and CDR2: SEHNR, FQNEAQ (reference sequence). The CDR3 spells CASSLAGVEQFF. CDR3 nucleotides: TGTGCCAGCAGCTTAGCGGGAGTTGAGCAGTTCTTC.

V gene TRBV3-1 combines with J gene TRBJ2-5; 7 positions agree with TRBD2. The junction had 13 bases not matched to a gene; V was cut back by 2 bases and J by 4 bases. This CDR3 region has 17 residues. Germline-derived CDR1 and CDR2 are LGHDT and YNNKEL (reference sequence). CDR3 DNA: TGTGCCAGCAGCCAAATTGGAGCTAGCGGTGAGGGAGAGACCCAGTACTTC. This sequence encodes CASSQIGASGEGETQYF.

This clonotype appeared once. The chain employs TRBV29-1 and TRBJ2-2; D possibly corresponds to TRBD2 (6 bases). Trimming cost V 8 bases and J 4 bases, with 11 bases left between them. The CDR3 covers 12 residues. Germline V lookup: CDR1 SQVTM, CDR2 ANQGSEA. The CDR3 DNA reads TGCAGCATTTTCGGGGGCACCGGGGAGCTGTTTTTT. Translation: CSIFGGTGELFF.

The V and J genes are TRBV27 and TRBJ2-1; D is possibly TRBD2 (5 bases). The CDR3 covers 13 residues. V was pared by 4 bases and J by 7 bases, with 11 bases between. Germline loops: CDR1 MNHEY, CDR2 SMNVEV (reference sequence). In DNA form, the CDR3 reads TGTGCCAGCAGTTCCAACTGGAGGAATGAGCAGTTCTTC. It codes for CASSSNWRNEQFF.

The chain combines TRBV13 with TRBJ2-1; unclear D gene. Per the germline V gene, CDR1 is PRHDT and CDR2 is FYEKMQ (reference sequence). The CDR3 has 13 residues. V lost 3 bases and J 9 bases, leaving 12 bases between the germline ends. The DNA for the CDR3 is TGTGCCAGCAGCTTTCAACCAAGTGGTGAGCAGTTCTTC. Translation gives CASSFQPSGEQFF.

This clonotype was detected once. This CDR3 is CSVSRDSGYEQYF. CDR3 sequence (DNA): TGCAGCGTATCCCGGGACTCAGGATACGAGCAGTACTTC. This rearrangement joins TRBV29-1 to TRBJ2-7; the D gene is possibly TRBD2 (6 bases). This CDR3 contains 13 residues. Trimming cost V 6 bases and J 4 bases, with 16 bases left between them. Looked up from germline, CDR1 is SQVTM and CDR2 is ANQGSEA.

The chain is built from TRBV14 and TRBJ1-1; no clear D. The CDR3 spans 17 residues. Trimming left V 0 bases short and J 4 bases short, with 18 bases between. The germline V gene has CDR1 SGHDN and CDR2 FVKESK. CDR3 bases: TGTGCCAGCAGCCAAGATTTCGCACGGGCCCCGTCCACTGAAGCTTTCTTT. It codes for CASSQDFARAPSTEAFF.

The CDR3 loop reads CASGLEGATEAFF. The CDR3 nucleotides are TGTGCTAGTGGTTTGGAGGGAGCCACTGAAGCTTTCTTT. V and J are TRBV12-5 and TRBJ1-1; the D is unclear. CDR1 and CDR2 (germline): LGHNT, FRNRAP. V was clipped by 1 base and J by 4 bases, with 7 bases between them. The CDR3 length is 13 residues.

V gene TRBV2 combines with J gene TRBJ2-7; 7 bases fit TRBD2. Germline CDR1 SNHLY, CDR2 FYNNEI. J was trimmed by 5 bases and V by 5 bases; bases with no gene match: 6. The CDR3 extends over 13 amino acids. CDR3 nucleotide sequence: TGTGCCAGCAGTCCTCGGGACTACCACGAGCAGTACTTC. It encodes CASSPRDYHEQYF. The variable domain in full, with the rest retrieved from reference TRBV2 and TRBJ2-7, is EPEVTQTPSHQVTQMGQEVILRCVPISNHLYFYWYRQILGQKVEFLVSFYNNEISEKSEIFDDQFSVERPDGSNFTLKIRSTKLEDSAMYFCASSPRDYHEQYFGPGTRLTVT.

The chain joins TRBV29-1 to TRBJ2-3; tentatively, D is TRBD1 (6 bases). V lost 1 base and J 6 bases, leaving 17 bases between the germline ends. Germline loops: CDR1 SQVTM, CDR2 ANQGSEA. The CDR3 has 15 amino acids. CDR3 in DNA: TGCAGCGTTGAAGTAAGGGGGAATCTTTTGGATACGCAGTATTTT. This gives the protein CSVEVRGNLLDTQYF.

The rearrangement uses TRBV6-2 or TRBV6-3 and TRBJ1-1; TRBD1 matches 8 bases. CDR3 length: 14 residues. The V segment lost 6 bases and the J segment 3 bases; nucleotides outside the gene matches: 6. Germline V gives CDR1 MNHEY, CDR2 SVGEGT. The CDR3 DNA is TGTGCCAGCAGCTCGGGACAGGCCTACACTGAAGCTTTCTTT. Encoded protein: CASSSGQAYTEAFF.

The chain carries TRBV7-9 and TRBJ2-6; no firm D call. V lost 3 bases and J 2 bases, leaving 11 bases between the germline ends. Germline V gives CDR1 SEHNR, CDR2 FQNEAQ (reference sequence). The CDR3 runs to 16 residues. The CDR3 sequence is CASSFVSGTGANVLTF. CDR3 coding DNA: TGTGCCAGCAGCTTTGTTTCGGGTACTGGGGCCAACGTCCTGACTTTC.

The chain links TRBV7-3 to TRBJ2-2; 8 positions agree with TRBD1. With V trimmed by 7 bases and J by 1 base, 8 bases remained unmatched. Germline-derived CDR1 and CDR2 are SGHTA and FQGTGA. This CDR3 is built from 16 residues. Written as DNA, the CDR3 is TGTGCCAGCACCGATCGGACAGGGCAGAACACCGGGGAGCTGTTTTTT. It is translated as CASTDRTGQNTGELFF.

V gene TRBV29-1 combines with J gene TRBJ2-1, with a weak D call TRBD1 (5 bases). CDR1 and CDR2 (germline): SQVTM, ANQGSEA. This CDR3 has 15 amino acids. V lost 6 bases and J 1 base, leaving 16 bases between the germline ends. The CDR3 nucleotides are TGCAGCGTACTCGGCCAGGGCCGATCCTACAATGAGCAGTTCTTC. It yields the protein CSVLGQGRSYNEQFF.

The chain uses TRBV15 and TRBJ2-7, with D perhaps TRBD1 (6 bases). The CDR3 loop spans 14 amino acids. The V and J ends lost 3 bases and 2 bases respectively, with 11 bases between them. CDR1 is LNHNV and CDR2 is YYDKDF in the germline V gene (reference sequence). CDR3 sequence reads: CATSRGDRTYEQYF. The CDR3 DNA follows: TGTGCCACCAGCAGGGGCGACAGGACCTACGAGCAGTACTTC.

The rearrangement uses TRBV6-1 and TRBJ2-7, with D tentatively TRBD1 (6 bases). This CDR3 comprises 13 residues. V gave up 8 bases and J gave up 4 bases, with 15 bases separating them. CDR1 is MNHNS and CDR2 is SASEGT in the germline V gene. The CDR3 nucleotides are TGTGCCAGCCTCCCCGGGACATCGTACGAGCAGTACTTC. This encodes CASLPGTSYEQYF.

V is TRBV3-1 and J is TRBJ2-1; 7 bases agree with TRBD2. CDR1 and CDR2 from the germline V gene are LGHDT and YNNKEL (reference sequence). The CDR3 length is 16 residues. V lost 1 base to trimming and J lost 9 bases; unmatched junction nucleotides: 12. The CDR3 DNA reads as TGTGCCAGCAGCCAAGGGGATAGCGGGTTAAGGTTTGAGCAGTTCTTC. Protein sequence: CASSQGDSGLRFEQFF.

V and J are TRBV5-1 and TRBJ1-4; 9 bases are a match to TRBD1. V was pared by 3 bases and J by 3 bases, with 12 bases of the junction left unmatched. This CDR3 is built from 18 residues. Germline V gene data show CDR1 as SGHRS and CDR2 as YFSETQ. The DNA of the CDR3 is TGCGCCAGCAGCTCTCTCCGGGACAGGGCGTCGCCTAATGAAAAACTGTTTTTT. Protein: CASSSLRDRASPNEKLFF.

The rearrangement uses TRBV6-2 or TRBV6-3 and TRBJ2-7; D gene uncertain. Per germline, CDR1 MNHEY and CDR2 SVGEGT. V dropped 2 bases and J dropped 4 bases, with 9 bases sitting between them. The CDR3 has 13 residues. CDR3 DNA: TGTGCCAGCAGTTACACCGCCCCTTACGAGCAGTACTTC. It yields the protein CASSYTAPYEQYF.

The rearrangement joins TRBV29-1 to TRBJ2-5, with TRBD2 matching over 13 bases. Germline V gene lookup returns CDR1 SQVTM and CDR2 ANQGSEA. The CDR3 has 14 amino acids. The ends lost 6 bases at V and 2 bases at J; junction bases unmatched: 3. The chain's CDR3 is CSVVLAGGQETQYF. The CDR3 DNA reads TGCAGCGTCGTACTAGCGGGGGGGCAAGAGACCCAGTACTTC.

This rearrangement joins TRBV12-3 or TRBV12-4 to TRBJ2-1; D uncertain. The CDR3 contains 13 residues. The ends were cut back, 3 bases at V and 2 bases at J, with 5 bases in the middle. Here the CDR3 reads CASSFAAYNEQFF. DNA for the CDR3: TGTGCCAGCAGTTTCGCAGCCTACAATGAGCAGTTCTTC.

The chain carries TRBV19 and TRBJ2-2, with D possibly TRBD2 on 5 matching bases. The germline V gene encodes CDR1 LNHDA and CDR2 SQIVND (reference sequence). The ends were cut back, 4 bases at V and 2 bases at J, with 11 bases in the middle. This CDR3 contains 15 residues. The CDR3, as DNA: TGTGCCAGTAGTACAGGACTTTCTAACACCGGGGAGCTGTTTTTT. It encodes CASSTGLSNTGELFF.

The rearrangement uses TRBV2 and TRBJ2-1; possibly TRBD1 for D (5 bases). Per the germline V gene, CDR1 is SNHLY and CDR2 is FYNNEI. The CDR3 spans 15 residues. With 10 bases removed from V and 7 bases from J, the gap between germline ends came to 23 bases. Here the CDR3 reads CANQEGVVGRNEQFF. CDR3 nucleotides: TGTGCCAATCAGGAAGGGGTAGTCGGTAGGAATGAGCAGTTCTTC.

The chain is built from TRBV3-1 and TRBJ2-7; D perhaps matches TRBD2 (7 bases). The V end lost 8 bases, the J end lost 3 bases, and 20 bases lay between the germline ends. Looked up from germline, CDR1 is LGHDT and CDR2 is YNNKEL (reference sequence). This CDR3 is 15 amino acids long. The CDR3 loop is CASQPNRDYFYEQYF. The CDR3 nucleotides are TGTGCCAGCCAGCCGAACAGGGACTACTTCTACGAGCAGTACTTC.